The entry below gives a single TCR beta chain sequence along with its context. TCRdb's table, derived via immunoSEQ multiplex PCR, lists solely in-frame clones and lacks some. The table records 110,000 to 150,000 clones, 84% of them present only once. The CDR3 runs to 16 residues. Trimming cost V 0 bases and J 0 bases; bases outside gene matches: 4. CDR1 and CDR2 (germline): SEHNR, FQNEAQ (reference sequence). This entry comes from a study of blood T cell repertoires in COVID-19. Study information: The analysed material was cDNA or gDNA that came from T cells, B-cell-depleted T cells, or PBMCs.

Sequenced input: peripheral blood. The rearrangement links TRBV7-9 to TRBJ2-5; TRBD2 matches 7 bases. The receptor's source is a man aged 55 to 70 with active or convalescent COVID-19. The CDR3, as DNA: TGTGCCAGCAGCTTAGCGGCTAGCGGAAACCAAGAGACCCAGTACTTC. It is translated as CASSLAASGNQETQYF.